The 19 T cell receptor beta chains below come from one sample, sequenced in a study of tumor-infiltrating lymphocytes in primary liver carcinoma. A constant-region primer primed TCR beta cDNA synthesis from about 550 ng of total RNA. Libraries of TCR beta came from three nested multiplex PCR rounds with slightly modified ARM-PCR. It was with TRBV1-TRBV30 forward primers and a C-beta reverse primer that the first two PCR rounds were run, at approximately 9 cycles each. Via MiXCR, TCRdb re-called the multiplex PCR reads, giving one row per CDR3 protein. In the table there are approximately 330,000 distinct CDR3 sequences, 65% of which are singletons. Extraction also yielded germline DNA, while blood RNA was obtained from unsorted whole blood. The sample was peripheral blood. The receptors were sampled from a man between 35 and 55 years old with primary liver carcinoma and hepatitis B virus infection.

This clonotype was seen ten or more times. This chain connects TRBV6-6 to TRBJ2-1; maybe TRBD2 (6 bases). V lost 4 bases and J lost 6, with 13 bases in between. This CDR3 spans 14 amino acids. CDR1 and CDR2 (germline): MNHNY, SVGAGI (reference sequence). The CDR3 sequence is CASSSQAGGNEQFF. DNA of the CDR3: TGTGCCAGCAGTTCCCAAGCCGGGGGCAATGAGCAGTTCTTC.

As for this clonotype: As the CDR3 is not closed by the conserved phenylalanine or tryptophan, this likely results from a read error. The rearrangement uses TRBV11-2 and TRBJ2-7; possibly TRBD1 for D (6 bases). CDR3 length: 15 amino acids. Germline V CDR1 and CDR2: SGHAT, FQNNGV. The chain's CDR3 is CASSLVLGASCEQYL. The CDR3 DNA follows: TGTGCCAGCAGCTTAGTTCTGGGGGCCTCCTGCGAGCAGTACCTC.

The chain recombines TRBV5-4 with TRBJ2-3; D unresolved. The CDR3 is made up of 15 amino acids. Between the trimmed V and J ends, which lost 1 base and 0 bases, there was a span of 9 bases. CDR1 and CDR2 (germline): SGHNT, YYREEE (reference sequence). CDR3 DNA sequence: TGTGCCAGCAGCTTGTGTGCAATGAGCACAGATACGCAGTATTTT. The encoded protein is CASSLCAMSTDTQYF.

About this clonotype itself: A read error may produce the germline difference seen at one junction end. The chain carries TRBV4-2 and TRBJ2-3, with D hard to call. Per the germline V gene, CDR1 is LGHNA and CDR2 is YNFKEQ. The CDR3 consists of 14 residues. The CDR3 sequence is CASNQGLRPDTHYF. CDR3 nucleotides: TGTGCCAGCAACCAAGGCCTCCGCCCAGATACACATTATTTT.

Comments on this clonotype: Germline is not matched at one junction end, which may reflect a read error. This sequence joins TRBV4-1 and TRBJ2-7, with D uncertain. CDR1 is MGHRA, CDR2 YSYEKL, per germline. This CDR3 contains 14 residues. For the CDR3, the DNA is TGCACCAGCAGCCAAGAACGGTCGGTCTACGACCAGTACTTC. This translates into CTSSQERSVYDQYF.

This clonotype was seen many times. J is TRBJ2-7 and V is TRBV6-1; D is unresolved. With 0 bases removed from V and 5 bases from J, the gap between germline ends came to 5 bases. The length of the CDR3 is 12 residues. Per germline, CDR1 MNHNS and CDR2 SASEGT. The CDR3 sequence is CASSEAWDEQYF. The DNA for the CDR3 is TGTGCCAGCAGTGAAGCATGGGACGAGCAGTACTTC.

Concerning this clonotype: At one boundary the junction diverges from the germline segment, which might be a read error. The chain links TRBV11-1 to TRBJ2-5, with a tentative D call TRBD1 (5 bases). Germline loops: CDR1 SGHAT, CDR2 FQDESV (reference sequence). This CDR3 is built from 15 residues. CDR3 in DNA: TGTGCCAGCAGCTCGCATGGACATTTCCAAGAGACTCAGTACTTC. It translates to CASSSHGHFQETQYF.

Details on this clonotype: A much larger clone differs by one base, so this may be a read error. V gene TRBV5-7 combines with J gene TRBJ2-1; D gene unclear. TRBV5-7 is annotated as an ORF whose role is uncertain. Trimming left V 6 bases short and J 6 bases short, with 10 bases between. CDR3 length: 12 residues. The chain's CDR3 is CASNYLINEQFF. The CDR3 bases are TGTGCCAGCAACTATCTAATCAATGAGCAGTTCTTC.

A remark on this clonotype: The junction does not match germline at one end; this may be a read error. The CDR3 here is CSVDRDRETQYF. The CDR3 DNA reads TGTAGCGTCGACAGGGATCGAGAGACCCAGTACTTC. The V and J genes are TRBV29-1 and TRBJ2-5, with 7 bases lining up with TRBD1. Germline V gives CDR1 SQVTM, CDR2 ANQGSEA. This CDR3 is built from 12 residues.

About this clonotype itself: At one of its ends the junction is not consistent with the germline gene, which may arise from a read error. The chain uses TRBV10-3 and TRBJ1-2; no clear D. This CDR3 has 13 amino acids. Germline V lookup: CDR1 ENHRY, CDR2 SYGVKD. CDR3 loop: CAIGENSDYGYTF. CDR3 sequence (DNA): TGTGCCATCGGTGAAAACAGCGACTATGGCTACACCTTC.

As regards this clonotype: Relative to the germline gene, one junction end is altered; a read error may explain this. DNA for the CDR3: TGCGCCAGCAGCCCGGGACCAGCATACGTGCAGTACTTC. It translates to CASSPGPAYVQYF. This sequence joins TRBV4-1 and TRBJ2-7; the D call may be TRBD1 or TRBD2 (5 bases each). Per the germline V gene, CDR1 is MGHRA and CDR2 is YSYEKL. The CDR3 totals 13 residues.

This clonotype was observed once. This rearrangement joins TRBV11-2 to TRBJ2-7; the D is unclear. Germline V gene data show CDR1 as SGHAT and CDR2 as FQNNGV. Trimming cost V 6 bases and J 2 bases, with 20 bases left between them. The CDR3 length is 16 residues. As DNA, the CDR3 is TGTGCCAGCAGACGCAAACTACATGGGCAAACCTACGAGCAGTACTTC. It codes for CASRRKLHGQTYEQYF. Based on the CDR3 plus reference TRBV11-2 and TRBJ2-7, the full variable domain is EAGVAQSPRYKIIEKRQSVAFWCNPISGHATLYWYQQILGQGPKLLIQFQNNGVVDDSQLPKDRFSAERLKGVDSTLKIQPAKLEDSAVYLCASRRKLHGQTYEQYFGPGTRLTVT.

This clonotype was seen more than once but under ten times. CDR3 sequence (DNA): TGCGCCAGCAGCCAAGGACAGGACAGATTGCAGTTCTTC. As protein: CASSQGQDRLQFF. This chain joins TRBV4-1 and TRBJ2-1; D is possibly TRBD1 (6 bases). V was clipped by 1 base and J by 12 bases, with 13 bases between them. Per germline, CDR1 MGHRA and CDR2 YSYEKL. The CDR3 has 13 residues.

The genes are TRBV19 and TRBJ2-7; 7 bases match TRBD1. The CDR3 length is 14 residues. Germline V gives CDR1 LNHDA, CDR2 SQIVND (reference sequence). V shed 4 bases, J shed 1 base, and the junction held 4 bases outside the gene matches. In DNA, the CDR3 is TGTGCCAGTAGTACGACAGGGTCGTCCTACGAGCAGTACTTC. It encodes CASSTTGSSYEQYF. The full variable domain, with the rest looked up from reference TRBV19 and TRBJ2-7, is DGGITQSPKYLFRKEGQNVTLSCEQNLNHDAMYWYRQDPGQGLRLIYYSQIVNDFQKGDIAEGYSVSREKKESFPLTVTSAQKNPTAFYLCASSTTGSSYEQYFGPGTRLTVT.

For this clonotype: Just one base apart from a much larger clone, this may be a read error. The chain employs TRBV12-3 or TRBV12-4 and TRBJ2-1; D not certain. V lost 0 bases to trimming and J lost 10 bases, with 13 bases between them. This CDR3 has 14 amino acids. The CDR3 reads CASSLASVSIEQFF. For the CDR3, the DNA is TGTGCCAGCAGTTTAGCGAGCGTCAGTATCGAGCAGTTCTTC.

Points on this clonotype: This may stem from a read error, because a much larger clone lies one nucleotide away. The gene calls are TRBV10-3 and TRBJ2-7, with no clear D. This CDR3 contains 13 residues. V lost 7 bases and J 0 bases, leaving 10 bases between the germline ends. CDR1 is ENHRY, CDR2 SYGVKD, per germline. In DNA, the CDR3 is TGTGCCATCACAGCTGAGAACTCCTACGAGCAGTACTTC. Its protein product is CAITAENSYEQYF.

The rearrangement links TRBV5-4 to TRBJ2-6; D may be TRBD1 or TRBD2 (5 bases each). Per germline, CDR1 SGHNT and CDR2 YYREEE (reference sequence). The CDR3 has 18 amino acids. Trimming pared 3 bases from V and 0 bases from J, leaving 16 bases between. The CDR3 spells CASSSGQGSSSGANVLTF. The CDR3 DNA is TGTGCCAGCAGCTCGGGGCAGGGATCTTCCTCTGGGGCCAACGTCCTGACTTTC.

Note on this clonotype: One end of the junction does not line up with germline, which may come from a read error. CDR3: CASSSTAGQETQCF. CDR3 coding DNA: TGTGCCAGTAGTTCTACAGCGGGCCAAGAGACCCAGTGCTTC. The chain couples TRBV6-5 to TRBJ2-5; D perhaps matches TRBD2 (6 bases). CDR1 and CDR2 from the germline V gene are MNHEY and SVGAGI. The CDR3 contains 14 residues.

Concerning this clonotype: A read error may account for a junction end that differs from germline. J is TRBJ1-5 and V is TRBV11-2; no reliable D call. The germline V gene encodes CDR1 SGHAT and CDR2 FQNNGV. The CDR3 contains 13 residues. The CDR3 loop reads CASSLEASQPRQF. DNA for the CDR3: TGTGCCAGCAGCTTAGAGGCGAGTCAGCCCCGGCAGTTT. The full variable domain, with the rest looked up from reference TRBV11-2 and TRBJ1-5, is EAGVAQSPRYKIIEKRQSVAFWCNPISGHATLYWYQQILGQGPKLLIQFQNNGVVDDSQLPKDRFSAERLKGVDSTLKIQPAKLEDSAVYLCASSLEASQPRQFGDGTRLSIL.